A single sample gave rise to the 26 T cell receptor beta chains below, sequenced in a study of graft-versus-host responses after intestinal transplantation. Only in-frame clones appear in the TCRdb table, and some are missing; sequencing was by immunoSEQ multiplex PCR. The data hold 86,000 or so clones, with 85% to 95% observed a single time. Their antigen targets remain unknown. Source: unstimulated CD8+ T cells sorted from spleen or lymph node cells, taken before intestinal transplant. The receptor set was obtained from a human donor who received an intestinal transplant.

V usage is TRBV27 and J usage is TRBJ2-3, with a tentative D call TRBD1 (6 bases). The CDR3 consists of 15 residues. Trimming shortened V by 1 base and J by 2 bases, and 10 bases separated the two germline ends. CDR1 and CDR2 from the germline V gene are MNHEY and SMNVEV (reference sequence). Here the CDR3 DNA reads TGTGCCAGCAGTTTATTAGGGGGACCCACAGATACGCAGTATTTT. It specifies CASSLLGGPTDTQYF.

This clone was seen only once. V gene TRBV30 combines with J gene TRBJ1-3; D remains unclear. This CDR3 is 14 amino acids long. CDR1 is GTSNPN and CDR2 is SVGIG in the germline V gene (reference sequence). Trimming shortened V by 1 base and J by 0 bases, and 7 bases separated the two germline ends. CDR3 bases: TGTGCCTGGAGTGGACCTTACTCTGGAAACACCATATATTTT. Its translation: CAWSGPYSGNTIYF.

The sample holds one count of this clone. The V call is TRBV7-6, the J call TRBJ1-6; 9 nucleotides agree with TRBD1. Germline V gene lookup returns CDR1 SGHVS and CDR2 FNYEAQ. V gave up 6 bases and J gave up 7 bases; unmatched junction bases: 13. CDR3 length: 17 amino acids. The CDR3 region has the DNA TGTGCCAGCAGTCACTCCCGGGACAGGGAAGCCAATTCACCCCTCCACTTT. Translated: CASSHSRDREANSPLHF.

The chain couples TRBV27 to TRBJ1-4; no firm D call. V lost 0 bases to trimming and J lost 4 bases, with 9 bases between them. The germline gives CDR1 MNHEY, CDR2 SMNVEV (reference sequence). The CDR3 contains 15 residues. CDR3 nucleotide sequence: TGTGCCAGCAGTTTATCGACGGGAATTAATGAAAAACTGTTTTTT. Amino acid sequence: CASSLSTGINEKLFF.

This chain uses TRBV27 with TRBJ1-5; perhaps TRBD1 as D (6 bases). V lost 3 bases and J 6 bases, leaving 9 bases between the germline ends. This CDR3 spans 13 amino acids. Germline loops: CDR1 MNHEY, CDR2 SMNVEV (reference sequence). The CDR3 sequence is CASSFGGAQPQHF. Here the CDR3 DNA reads TGTGCCAGCAGTTTTGGGGGGGCTCAGCCCCAGCATTTT.

This chain joins TRBV7-9 and TRBJ1-1; tentatively, D is TRBD1 (6 bases). The CDR3 runs 17 residues. Per germline, CDR1 SEHNR and CDR2 FQNEAQ (reference sequence). Between the trimmed V and J ends, which lost 6 bases and 1 base, there was a span of 21 bases. Here the CDR3 reads CASRRIQGLGKNTEAFF. CDR3 nucleotide sequence: TGTGCCAGCAGGCGAATCCAGGGGTTAGGTAAGAACACTGAAGCTTTCTTT.

The chain combines TRBV2 with TRBJ2-3; D tentatively fits TRBD1 or TRBD2 (6 bases each). The CDR3 is 13 residues long. Germline CDR1 SNHLY, CDR2 FYNNEI. The V and J ends lost 7 bases and 3 bases respectively, with 11 bases between them. The CDR3 region is CASIAGTTDTQYF. DNA of the CDR3: TGTGCCAGCATTGCGGGGACAACAGATACGCAGTATTTT.

The chain links TRBV5-1 to TRBJ1-5, with TRBD1 identical over 9 bases. Looked up from germline, CDR1 is SGHRS and CDR2 is YFSETQ. The CDR3 loop spans 15 amino acids. The V and J ends lost 3 bases and 5 bases, in that order; junction bases with no gene match: 6. The CDR3 sequence is CASSYTGGAYQPQHF. The CDR3 coding sequence is TGCGCCAGCAGCTATACAGGGGGCGCTTATCAGCCCCAGCATTTT. Supplemented by reference TRBV5-1 and TRBJ1-5, the full variable domain reads KAGVTQTPRYLIKTRGQQVTLSCSPISGHRSVSWYQQTPGQGLQFLFEYFSETQRNKGNFPGRFSGRQFSNSRSEMNVSTLELGDSALYLCASSYTGGAYQPQHFGDGTRLSIL.

The rearrangement uses TRBV30 and TRBJ2-5; D may correspond to TRBD1 or TRBD2 (5 bases each). Germline V CDR1 and CDR2: GTSNPN, SVGIG (reference sequence). The CDR3 extends over 13 amino acids. V was pared by 6 bases and J by 4 bases, with 15 bases between. The CDR3 coding sequence is TGTGCCTGCCTGATTGGGGGATTAGAGACCCAGTACTTC. Its translation is CACLIGGLETQYF.

The chain couples TRBV29-1 to TRBJ2-7, with 10 nucleotides matching TRBD1. V was clipped by 4 bases and J by 4 bases; unmatched bases: 7. The CDR3 loop spans 14 amino acids. Germline V gene sequence: CDR1 SQVTM, CDR2 ANQGSEA. The CDR3 coding sequence is TGCAGCGTTGCCGGGACAGGGGTAATATACGAGCAGTACTTC. Amino acids: CSVAGTGVIYEQYF.

The chain uses TRBV5-1 and TRBJ2-3; the match to TRBD2 covers 11 bases. CDR1 is SGHRS and CDR2 is YFSETQ in the germline V gene. Trimming removed 0 bases from V and 4 bases from J; junction bases left unmatched: 4. The CDR3 is made up of 16 amino acids. The CDR3 reads CASSLALAGGPDTQYF. In DNA form, the CDR3 reads TGCGCCAGCAGCTTGGCTCTAGCGGGAGGACCAGATACGCAGTATTTT. The variable domain in full, completed from reference TRBV5-1 and TRBJ2-3, reads KAGVTQTPRYLIKTRGQQVTLSCSPISGHRSVSWYQQTPGQGLQFLFEYFSETQRNKGNFPGRFSGRQFSNSRSEMNVSTLELGDSALYLCASSLALAGGPDTQYFGPGTRLTVL.

This chain joins TRBV29-1 and TRBJ1-4, with TRBD1 as a possible D gene (5 bases). V shed 3 bases and J shed 0 bases, with 11 bases lying between them. Germline V gene data show CDR1 as SQVTM and CDR2 as ANQGSEA. The CDR3 loop spans 15 amino acids. The CDR3 sequence: CSVEDTPPTNEKLFF. The CDR3 region has the DNA TGCAGCGTTGAGGACACCCCTCCAACTAATGAAAAACTGTTTTTT.

The V and J genes are TRBV19 and TRBJ1-6; the D gene is possibly TRBD1 (5 bases). This CDR3 is 16 amino acids long. The ends were cut back, 6 bases at V and 3 bases at J, with 15 bases in the middle. Germline-derived CDR1 and CDR2 are LNHDA and SQIVND (reference sequence). CDR3 DNA sequence: TGTGCCAGTAGCACCGACAGCCCTTTCTATAATTCACCCCTCCACTTT. This encodes CASSTDSPFYNSPLHF.

This sequence joins TRBV6-5 and TRBJ1-3; D unclear. From germline, CDR1 is MNHEY and CDR2 SVGAGI. The CDR3 sequence is 12 residues long. V lost 2 bases to trimming and J lost 4 bases, with 3 bases between them. This CDR3 is CASSYPGNTIYF. Here the CDR3 DNA reads TGTGCCAGCAGTTACCCCGGAAACACCATATATTTT.

V and J are TRBV7-9 and TRBJ1-2; D gene uncertain. The V and J ends lost 5 bases and 7 bases respectively, with 11 bases between them. Germline lookup yields CDR1 SEHNR and CDR2 FQNEAQ (reference sequence). The CDR3 covers 12 residues. CDR3 sequence (DNA): TGTGCCAGCAGCGGAGGTGGGGTTGGCTACACCTTC. Encoded protein: CASSGGGVGYTF.

V is TRBV11-1 and J is TRBJ2-7, with a tentative D call TRBD2 (6 bases). V was shortened by 3 bases and J by 3 bases, with 18 bases between the two germline ends. The CDR3 sequence is 16 residues long. Germline CDR1 reads SGHAT; CDR2 reads FQDESV (reference sequence). DNA of the CDR3: TGTGCCAGCAGCTTTGGGGCGGGAACTAGGGACTACGAGCAGTACTTC. It yields the protein CASSFGAGTRDYEQYF. The full variable domain, rest sourced from reference TRBV11-1 and TRBJ2-7, is EAEVAQSPRYKITEKSQAVAFWCDPISGHATLYWYRQILGQGPELLVQFQDESVVDDSQLPKDRFSAERLKGVDSTLKIQPAELGDSAMYLCASSFGAGTRDYEQYFGPGTRLTVT.

V usage is TRBV5-4 and J usage is TRBJ1-2; D call uncertain. This CDR3 has 13 residues. Trimming stripped 1 base from V and 6 bases from J, with 10 bases between. Germline CDR1 reads SGHNT; CDR2 reads YYREEE (reference sequence). CDR3: CASSLNPRDGYTF. The CDR3 bases are TGTGCCAGCAGCTTGAACCCACGAGATGGCTACACCTTC.

The rearrangement links TRBV9 to TRBJ2-7; tentatively, D is TRBD2 (5 bases). CDR1 and CDR2 (germline): SGDLS, YYNGEE. V shed 2 bases and J shed 5 bases, with 8 bases lying between them. CDR3 length: 12 amino acids. The CDR3 region has the DNA TGTGCCAGCAGCGTTGGAGGCCACGAGCAGTACTTC. This gives the protein CASSVGGHEQYF.

This clone was counted once. The gene calls are TRBV4-1 and TRBJ2-6; D is tentatively TRBD1 or TRBD2 (6 bases each). Germline lookup yields CDR1 MGHRA and CDR2 YSYEKL. Trimming took off 1 base at V and 3 bases at J, with 10 bases between the two ends. The CDR3 is 16 residues long. CDR3 in amino acids: CASSQVGGGGANVLTF. In DNA form, the CDR3 reads TGCGCCAGCAGCCAAGTGGGGGGCGGTGGGGCCAACGTCCTGACTTTC.

This rearrangement joins TRBV6-5 to TRBJ1-1; D is uncertain. The V and J ends lost 8 bases and 8 bases respectively, with 18 bases between them. CDR1 is MNHEY, CDR2 SVGAGI, per germline. The CDR3 length is 13 residues. In DNA, the CDR3 is TGTGCCAGCGGTCCCATCATTCTTCGGGAAGCTTTCTTT. It specifies CASGPIILREAFF.

The chain recombines TRBV30 with TRBJ2-7; no reliable D call. The germline gives CDR1 GTSNPN, CDR2 SVGIG (reference sequence). This CDR3 spans 12 amino acids. The ends were cut back, 0 bases at V and 6 bases at J, with 9 bases in the middle. The CDR3 protein is CAWSVLGGEQYF. The CDR3 DNA follows: TGTGCCTGGAGTGTACTGGGTGGCGAGCAGTACTTC.

The chain has TRBV21-1 and TRBJ2-3; TRBD2 was called by the table and not checked on the DNA. TRBV21-1 is marked as a pseudogene. This CDR3 is 16 amino acids long. DNA of the CDR3: TGTGCCAGCAGCGCCAGGACTAGCGGACGCACAGATACGCAGTATTTT. This codes for CASSARTSGRTDTQYF.

The chain is built from TRBV29-1 and TRBJ2-2; D is possibly TRBD2 (6 bases). Germline values: CDR1 SQVTM, CDR2 ANQGSEA. Trimming removed 3 bases from V and 4 bases from J, with 9 bases in between. CDR3 length: 13 residues. The CDR3: CSVEERVTGELFF. The CDR3, as DNA: TGCAGCGTTGAGGAGCGGGTCACCGGGGAGCTGTTTTTT.

The genes are TRBV28 and TRBJ2-1, with D tentatively TRBD2 (5 bases). The length of the CDR3 is 15 residues. The V end lost 2 bases, the J end lost 8 bases, and 16 bases lay between the germline ends. Germline V CDR1 and CDR2: MDHEN, SYDVKM. CDR3 protein: CASSLSPSSIDEQFF. CDR3 DNA sequence: TGTGCCAGCAGTTTAAGCCCTTCTAGCATAGATGAGCAGTTCTTC.

The rearrangement links TRBV14 to TRBJ2-7, with a tentative D call TRBD1 (6 bases). CDR1 is SGHDN and CDR2 is FVKESK in the germline V gene. The CDR3 spans 14 residues. Trimming took off 2 bases at V and 2 bases at J, with 10 bases between the two ends. CDR3 residues: CASSQPGHPYEQYF. For the CDR3, the DNA is TGTGCCAGCAGCCAACCGGGACATCCCTACGAGCAGTACTTC.

This clone was seen a single time. V is TRBV13 and J is TRBJ2-3, with 10 bases identical to TRBD2. The germline gives CDR1 PRHDT, CDR2 FYEKMQ (reference sequence). Germline trimming cut 5 bases from V and 6 bases from J; bases unmatched to any gene: 14. This CDR3 comprises 17 residues. CDR3 DNA sequence: TGTGCCAGCAGCCCCGGTCCTAGCGGGAGTCCCGACGATACGCAGTATTTT. This encodes CASSPGPSGSPDDTQYF.